This entry is about one TCR beta chain. TCR beta from blood CD8+ and CD4+ T cells was sequenced. FACS was used to enrich TEMRA cells, whereas the CD8+ and CD4+ T cells were obtained by negative isolation. The data were obtained in a study of CD8 T cells in Susac syndrome. Random hexamers were used to reverse transcribe an amount of about 0.45 to 1 ug RNA. TCR beta CDR3 was amplified by immunoSEQ multiplex PCR. This amplification extended across 54 Vbeta and 13 Jbeta segments. Using its own MiXCR run on the immunoSEQ multiplex PCR reads, TCRdb lists one record per CDR3 protein. The repertoire holds roughly 200,000 distinct CDR3 sequences, with approximately 95% as singletons. Looked up from germline, CDR1 is MDHEN and CDR2 is SYDVKM. The CDR3 contains 16 residues. Trimming cost V 4 bases and J 9 bases, with 22 bases left between them.

The J gene is TRBJ2-4, the V gene TRBV28, with D possibly called TRBD1 or TRBD2 (5 bases each). The sample consisted of CD4+ T cells from PBMCs. The clonotype originates from a human donor in good health. The CDR3 nucleotides read TGTGCCAGCAGTTCTAGCCTACCGGGACGACTCTTCATTCAGTACTTC. It translates to CASSSSLPGRLFIQYF.